Reported below is one T cell receptor (beta chain). With a duration under 2 months, the hyperthyroidism was newly diagnosed in patients aged 18 to 65. Using RNA transcripts as the source, TCR beta CDR3 regions were amplified. RT-PCR in the first round (using the HTBI primer set) targeted the TCR CDR3. TCRdb called the multiplex PCR reads again in MiXCR, with one record for every CDR3 protein. The sample yields hundreds of thousands of distinct CDR3 sequences, around 14% seen once. The data stem from a study of T cells in Graves' hyperthyroidism and ophthalmopathy. The germline V and J ends were trimmed by 3 bases and 9 bases, with 9 bases remaining between them. This CDR3 contains 12 residues. The germline gives CDR1 SNHLY, CDR2 FYNNEI.

The sequenced sample consisted of blood. The chain employs TRBV2 and TRBJ1-5; D ambiguous. The clonotype originates from a woman aged 25 to 39 with Graves' hyperthyroidism. This chain's CDR3 is CASSDEGRPQHF. The CDR3 nucleotides are TGTGCCAGCAGTGATGAAGGGCGGCCCCAGCATTTT.